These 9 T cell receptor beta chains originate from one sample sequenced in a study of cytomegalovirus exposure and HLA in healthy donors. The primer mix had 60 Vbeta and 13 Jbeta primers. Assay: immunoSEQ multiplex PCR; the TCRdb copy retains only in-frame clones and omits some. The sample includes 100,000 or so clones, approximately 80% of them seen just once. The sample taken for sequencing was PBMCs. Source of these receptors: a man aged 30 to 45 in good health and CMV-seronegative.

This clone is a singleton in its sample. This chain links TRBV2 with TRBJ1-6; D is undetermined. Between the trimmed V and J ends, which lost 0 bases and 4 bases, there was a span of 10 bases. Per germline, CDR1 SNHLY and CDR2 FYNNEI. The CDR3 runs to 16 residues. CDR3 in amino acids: CASSEATENYNSPLHF. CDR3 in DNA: TGTGCCAGCAGTGAAGCCACAGAAAATTATAATTCACCCCTCCACTTT.

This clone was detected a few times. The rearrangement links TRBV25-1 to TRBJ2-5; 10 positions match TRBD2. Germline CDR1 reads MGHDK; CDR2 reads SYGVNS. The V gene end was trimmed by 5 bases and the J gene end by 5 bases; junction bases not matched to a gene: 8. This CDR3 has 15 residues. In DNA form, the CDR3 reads TGTGCCAGCAGTCTAGCTAGCGGGGGCCGGGAGACCCAGTACTTC. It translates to CASSLASGGRETQYF. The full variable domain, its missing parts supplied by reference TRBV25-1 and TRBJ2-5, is EADIYQTPRYLVIGTGKKITLECSQTMGHDKMYWYQQDPGMELHLIHYSYGVNSTEKGDLSSESTVSRIRTEHFPLTLESARPSHTSQYLCASSLASGGRETQYFGPGTRLLVL.

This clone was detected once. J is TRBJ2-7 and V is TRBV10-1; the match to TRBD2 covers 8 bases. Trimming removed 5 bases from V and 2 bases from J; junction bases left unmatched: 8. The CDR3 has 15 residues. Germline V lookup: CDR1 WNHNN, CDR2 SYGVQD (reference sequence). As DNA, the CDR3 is TGCGCCAGCAGTCCATTTGCGGGAGGCGCCTACGAGCAGTACTTC. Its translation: CASSPFAGGAYEQYF.

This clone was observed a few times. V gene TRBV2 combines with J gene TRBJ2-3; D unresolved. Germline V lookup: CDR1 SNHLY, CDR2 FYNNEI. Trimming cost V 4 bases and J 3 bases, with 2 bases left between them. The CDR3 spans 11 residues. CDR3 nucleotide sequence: TGTGCCAGCAGTGCGACAGATACGCAGTATTTT. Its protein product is CASSATDTQYF.

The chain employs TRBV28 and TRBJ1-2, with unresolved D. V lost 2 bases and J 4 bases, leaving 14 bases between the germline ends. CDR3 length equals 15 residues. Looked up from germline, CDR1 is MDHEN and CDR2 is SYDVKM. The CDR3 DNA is TGTGCCAGCAGTTTAAGTTATTGGCAAAGCTATGGCTACACCTTC. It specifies CASSLSYWQSYGYTF.

The CDR3 DNA is TGCGCCAGCAGTGAGTGGGGGCTCACGAACACCGGGGAGCTGTTTTTT. Its translation is CASSEWGLTNTGELFF. The V gene is TRBV10-1, the J gene TRBJ2-2, with TRBD1 as a possible D gene (6 bases). There are 16 residues in the CDR3. With 1 base removed from V and 0 bases from J, the gap between germline ends came to 9 bases. Germline-derived CDR1 and CDR2 are WNHNN and SYGVQD (reference sequence).

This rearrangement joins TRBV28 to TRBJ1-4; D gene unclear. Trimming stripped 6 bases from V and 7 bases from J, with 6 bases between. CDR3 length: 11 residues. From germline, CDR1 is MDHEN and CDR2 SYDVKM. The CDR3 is CASSLSEKLFF. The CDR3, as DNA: TGTGCCAGCAGCTTGAGTGAAAAACTGTTTTTT.

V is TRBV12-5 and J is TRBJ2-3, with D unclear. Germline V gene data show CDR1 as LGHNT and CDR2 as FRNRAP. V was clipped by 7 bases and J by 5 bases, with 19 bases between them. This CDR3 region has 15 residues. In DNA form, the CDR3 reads TGTGCTAGTGCTCCTCGACTTGAGTGGCGAGATACGCAGTATTTT. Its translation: CASAPRLEWRDTQYF.

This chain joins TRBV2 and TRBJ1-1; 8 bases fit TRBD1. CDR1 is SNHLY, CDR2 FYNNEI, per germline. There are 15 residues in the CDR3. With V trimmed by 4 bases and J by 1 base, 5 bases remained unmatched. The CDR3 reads CASSGRDRPNTEAFF. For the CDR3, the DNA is TGTGCCAGCAGTGGGCGGGACAGGCCGAACACTGAAGCTTTCTTT.